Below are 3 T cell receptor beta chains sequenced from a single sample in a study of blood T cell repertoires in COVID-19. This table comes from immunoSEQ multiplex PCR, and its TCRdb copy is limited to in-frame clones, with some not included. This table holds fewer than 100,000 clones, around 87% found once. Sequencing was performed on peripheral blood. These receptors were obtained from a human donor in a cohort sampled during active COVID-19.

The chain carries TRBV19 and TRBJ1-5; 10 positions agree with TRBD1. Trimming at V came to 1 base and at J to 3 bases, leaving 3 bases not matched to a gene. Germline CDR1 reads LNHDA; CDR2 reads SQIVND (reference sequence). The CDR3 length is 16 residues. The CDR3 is CASSIGGQGLNQPQHF. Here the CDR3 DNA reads TGTGCCAGTAGTATAGGGGGACAGGGGCTCAATCAGCCCCAGCATTTT.

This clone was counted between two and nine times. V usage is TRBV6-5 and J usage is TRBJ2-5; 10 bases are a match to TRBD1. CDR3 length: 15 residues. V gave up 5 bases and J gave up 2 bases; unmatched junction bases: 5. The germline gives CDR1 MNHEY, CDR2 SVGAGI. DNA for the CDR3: TGTGCCAGCAGTCTGGGACAGGGGTGGCAAGAGACCCAGTACTTC. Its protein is CASSLGQGWQETQYF.

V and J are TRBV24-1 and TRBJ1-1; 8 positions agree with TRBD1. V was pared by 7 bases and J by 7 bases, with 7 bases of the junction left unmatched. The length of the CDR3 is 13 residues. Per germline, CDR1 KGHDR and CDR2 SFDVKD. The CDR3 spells CATSPQGAGEAFF. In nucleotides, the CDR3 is TGTGCCACCAGCCCGCAGGGGGCTGGTGAAGCTTTCTTT.